Sequencing of this TCR beta chain was carried out in a study of Ad26.COV2.S vaccination and SARS-CoV-2 variants (dated by TCRdb to the early 2020s). Study-wide context: The specificity and breadth of SARS-CoV-2-reactive T cell receptors after Ad26.COV2.S vaccination were assessed by TCRbeta repertoire sequencing. The TCR-sequenced set comprised around 30 samples: some 20 Ad26.COV2.S vaccine recipients, 5 placebo recipients and 8 SARS-CoV-2 convalescent individuals.

What the authors observed across the whole study: The authors noted that total T cell responses may have been underestimated by the TCR breadth and depth analyses. Higher spike-specific TCR breadth was observed in Ad26.COV2.S recipients than in placebo recipients (P = 0.0014). Substantial breadth of spike-specific CD8+ and CD4+ T cell responses was reported after vaccination. Comparable non-spike TCR breadth was observed between vaccine and placebo recipients, consistent with only spike being contained in the vaccine.

This specimen's time point label, per the study, means: individuals recovered from natural SARS-CoV-2 infection. The CDR3 sequence holds 15 residues, the cysteine and phenylalanine included. Only the CDR3 DNA is retained, 45 bases long and in frame from the first base. CDR1 is given as GTSNPN and CDR2 as SVGIG, both from the germline V gene (reference sequence). At the junction V is shortened by 5 bases and J by 0 bases; bases outside the gene matches: 5. The immunoSEQ Assay was the method used to sequence TCRbeta CDR3 regions. After extraction, genomic DNA underwent amplification by bias-controlled multiplex PCR, followed by high-throughput sequencing. As for the original processing: To quantify the absolute abundance of each unique TCRbeta CDR3 region, sequences were collapsed and filtered. T cell fraction was estimated by normalizing TCRbeta template counts to usable DNA, with usable DNA measured through amplification of reference genes found in all nucleated cells. Repertoire TCRs were annotated as SARS-CoV-2-specific by exact matching of V gene, CDR3 amino acid sequence and J gene to a known reactive TCR set. The reference SARS-CoV-2 TCR set came from MIRA and was filtered for enrichment in COVID-19-positive ImmuneCODE repertoires, removing public or cross-reactive TCRs. Using the MIRA antigens, annotated TCRs were further analysed by specific ORF or by position within an ORF. Breadth was defined as the number of annotated unique rearrangements divided by the total number of unique productive rearrangements, and depth was defined as the summed frequency of the annotated unique rearrangements. Two-sided Wilcoxon rank-sum tests were used to compare TCR breadth between groups. Imported from immuneACCESS, the table was reduced by TCRdb to in-frame sequences with V and J called. These copies leave out some clones; in studies compared against another copy, an unresolved V gene accounts for under half, and the cause of the remainder is not known. D and trimming come from the DNA, and the V and J calls and clone size come from that table. Recorded for this sample are about 39,000 clones; 83% of them occurred a single time. Roughly half of the sample lies in the top ten.

As concerns this clone: Which antigen it targets is not known. No per-base quality is available; no much larger clone lies one base away.

This TCR derives from a human donor who had recovered from COVID-19. Sequences were derived from peripheral blood, sampled after recovery from COVID-19. Rearrangement joined TRBV30 to TRBJ2-1; 9 bases in the middle match TRBD2. The CDR3 corresponds to CAWSRLAASYNEQFF. The nucleotides are TGTGCCTGGTCCCGACTAGCGGCCTCCTACAATGAGCAGTTCTTC.